These T cell receptor beta chains were read from a single sample in a study of immune evolution from preneoplasia to lung adenocarcinoma. The data were produced by immunoSEQ multiplex PCR, yet TCRdb's version contains in-frame clones alone and is incomplete. The sample has around 2,700 clones; about 40% are singletons. The sequencing sample was made of FFPE adjacent normal lung tissue. The receptors originated from a person aged 55-79 years with lung adenocarcinoma. Each CDR3 is given with its conserved first and last residue. A D gene is named only where the DNA matches it firmly. A clone size is listed for some rows: how often the clone was seen (once, few, many), or a class if it is expanded.

d_call	v_call	clone_size	j_call	cdr3_nt	cdr3_aa
-	TRBV6-1	-	TRBJ2-7	TGTGCCAGCAGTGATGTGGTCAACAGCTACGAGCAGTACTTC	CASSDVVNSYEQYF
TRBD1	TRBV10-2	-	TRBJ2-7	TGCGCCACCGGACCGACAGGGATCTCCGAGCAGTACTTC	CATGPTGISEQYF
TRBD2	TRBV13	few	TRBJ2-1	TGTGCCAGCAGCCCCTGGACTAGCGGCTACAATGAGCAGTTCTTC	CASSPWTSGYNEQFF
-	TRBV4-1	-	TRBJ2-2	TGCGCCAGCAGCCAACTGGACATGGGTTTTACTCGCGGGGAGCTGTTTTTT	CASSQLDMGFTRGELFF
-	TRBV7-2	-	TRBJ2-3	TGTGCCAGCAGCTTAAACCGGGGGGATACGCAGTATTTT	CASSLNRGDTQYF
-	TRBV15	few	TRBJ2-1	TGTGCCACCAGCAGAGACCGGTACAATGAGCAGTTCTTC	CATSRDRYNEQFF
-	TRBV29-1	-	TRBJ2-2	TGCAGCGTGAGGACAGAGACCGGGGAGCTGTTTTTT	CSVRTETGELFF
-	TRBV10-3	few	TRBJ2-1	TGTGCCATCAGTGAGATCCAGCGGAGTGAGCAGTTCTTC	CAISEIQRSEQFF
-	TRBV6-5	medium-sized	TRBJ1-4	TGTGCCAGCAGTCCGGGACTGACTGAAAAACTGTTTTTT	CASSPGLTEKLFF
-	TRBV7-2	few	TRBJ1-5	TGTGCCAGCAGTTCTAACAGGGTTAGCAATCAGCCCCAGCATTTT	CASSSNRVSNQPQHF